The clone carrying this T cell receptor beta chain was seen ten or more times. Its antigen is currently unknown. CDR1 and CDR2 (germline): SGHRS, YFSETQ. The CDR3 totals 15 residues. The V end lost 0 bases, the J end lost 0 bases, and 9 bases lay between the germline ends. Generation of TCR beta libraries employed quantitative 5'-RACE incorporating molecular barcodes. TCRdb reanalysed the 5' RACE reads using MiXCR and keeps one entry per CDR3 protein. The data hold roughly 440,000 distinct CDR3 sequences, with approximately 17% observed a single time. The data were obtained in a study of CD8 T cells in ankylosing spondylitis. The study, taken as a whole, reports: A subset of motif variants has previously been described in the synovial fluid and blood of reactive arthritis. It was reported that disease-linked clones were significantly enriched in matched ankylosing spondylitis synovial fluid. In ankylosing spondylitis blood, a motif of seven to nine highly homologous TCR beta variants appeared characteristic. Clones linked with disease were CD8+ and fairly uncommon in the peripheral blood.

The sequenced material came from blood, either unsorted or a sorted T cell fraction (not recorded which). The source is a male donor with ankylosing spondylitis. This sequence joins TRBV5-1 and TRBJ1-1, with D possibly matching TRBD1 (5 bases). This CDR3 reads CASSLAGSMNTEAFF. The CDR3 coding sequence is TGCGCCAGCAGCTTGGCAGGGAGCATGAACACTGAAGCTTTCTTT.